The rows below give T cell receptor beta chains drawn from one sample of a study of blood T cell repertoires in COVID-19. Here immunoSEQ multiplex PCR was the method, and the copy in TCRdb shows in-frame clones only, minus some. The sample has 250,000 to 300,000 clones, 80% to 85% seen once. The specimen was peripheral blood. The receptor source for this set is a man aged 60-69 years with acute or convalescent COVID-19. The CDR3 runs from the conserved cysteine through the conserved F or W. Each record gives: V gene, J gene, CDR3 protein.

v_call: TRBV19; j_call: TRBJ2-3; cdr3_aa: CASSAIALALDTQYF
v_call: TRBV2; j_call: TRBJ1-4; cdr3_aa: CASILQGALSNEKLFF
v_call: TRBV7-2; j_call: TRBJ2-7; cdr3_aa: CASSPPHRVYEQYF
v_call: TRBV11-2; j_call: TRBJ2-5; cdr3_aa: CASSSLDRVSGETQYF
v_call: TRBV5-1; j_call: TRBJ2-7; cdr3_aa: CASSLEDKSYEQYF
v_call: TRBV15; j_call: TRBJ1-2; cdr3_aa: CATSRTWDSNYGYTF
v_call: TRBV3-1/TRBV3-2; j_call: TRBJ1-2; cdr3_aa: CASSQSRAVGYTF
v_call: TRBV19; j_call: TRBJ2-2; cdr3_aa: CASSITASTGELFF
v_call: TRBV7-9; j_call: TRBJ1-3; cdr3_aa: CASSYGTGFAGDSGNTIYF
v_call: TRBV2; j_call: TRBJ1-3; cdr3_aa: CASSLTVRNTIYF
v_call: TRBV27; j_call: TRBJ2-3; cdr3_aa: CASSLAGGQPDTQYF
v_call: TRBV5-1; j_call: TRBJ2-3; cdr3_aa: CASSLADRATDTQYF
v_call: TRBV10-3; j_call: TRBJ2-7; cdr3_aa: CAISESGGNAGEQYF
v_call: TRBV5-1; j_call: TRBJ1-2; cdr3_aa: CASSSGQGESYGYTF
v_call: TRBV7-8; j_call: TRBJ1-2; cdr3_aa: CASSLAPGQAFNYGYTF
v_call: TRBV12-3/TRBV12-4; j_call: TRBJ1-1; cdr3_aa: CASRGGNTEAFF
v_call: TRBV10-3; j_call: TRBJ1-1; cdr3_aa: CAISELSGGGRAFF
v_call: TRBV27; j_call: TRBJ2-7; cdr3_aa: CASSLLGQEYF
v_call: TRBV11-2; j_call: TRBJ1-3; cdr3_aa: CASSLLSGNTIYF
v_call: TRBV18; j_call: TRBJ2-5; cdr3_aa: CASSPRIAPAEQETQYF
v_call: TRBV20-1; j_call: TRBJ2-3; cdr3_aa: CSASAQKITDTQYF
v_call: TRBV18; j_call: TRBJ2-7; cdr3_aa: CASSPQPGRSYEQYF
v_call: TRBV13; j_call: TRBJ2-2; cdr3_aa: CASSARQGSRNTGELFF
v_call: TRBV7-9; j_call: TRBJ2-2; cdr3_aa: CASLGQGRVTGELFF
v_call: TRBV7-3; j_call: TRBJ1-6; cdr3_aa: CASSLNNNSPLHF
v_call: TRBV9; j_call: TRBJ1-4; cdr3_aa: CASSEQGSDEKLFF
v_call: TRBV7-2; j_call: TRBJ1-6; cdr3_aa: CASSFVGGGNSPLHF
v_call: TRBV28; j_call: TRBJ2-3; cdr3_aa: CASSRKSTDTQYF